This entry features one TCR beta chain sequence. Its antigen is currently unknown. The data derive from a study of cytomegalovirus exposure and HLA in healthy donors. Generated by immunoSEQ multiplex PCR, the TCRdb table keeps only in-frame clones and is missing some. The data hold approximately 150,000 clones, with around nine tenths observed a single time. Study-level findings and limits: Confirmation in vitro established that a few CMV-associated chains were specific for CMV antigens. A later analysis found first-cohort TCR clusters tended to co-occur in the 120 or so validation repertoires. Rare TCR sequences predominated, though certain public TCRs were found in many donors. It was approximately 170 TCR beta chains that were listed as cytomegalovirus-associated.

This CDR3 is 14 amino acids long. V gave up 0 bases and J gave up 9 bases, with 9 bases separating them. Germline CDR1 reads MNHEY; CDR2 reads SVGAGI. The sequencing input was PBMCs. The receptor's source is a young man in good health and CMV-seropositive. The chain uses TRBV6-5 and TRBJ1-6; possibly TRBD1 for D (5 bases). The CDR3 here is CASSYSEGFSPLHF. Here the CDR3 DNA reads TGTGCCAGCAGTTACTCGGAGGGGTTTTCACCCCTCCACTTT.